The T cell receptor (beta chain) under discussion was sequenced for a study of technical replicates of blood from four donors. TCRdb's table, derived via immunoSEQ multiplex PCR, lists solely in-frame clones and lacks some. Of 72,000 or so clones listed, around 95% are singletons. Germline CDR1 reads MNHEY; CDR2 reads SMNVEV (reference sequence). Trimming cost V 5 bases and J 4 bases, with 12 bases left between them. The CDR3 has 13 amino acids. This clonotype was sampled from a human donor in good health. V is TRBV27 and J is TRBJ2-7; TRBD1 might be the D (5 bases). Sequences were obtained from T cells isolated from PBMCs. CDR3 loop: CASSADTQYEQYF. The CDR3 nucleotides read TGTGCCAGCAGTGCGGACACCCAATACGAGCAGTACTTC.